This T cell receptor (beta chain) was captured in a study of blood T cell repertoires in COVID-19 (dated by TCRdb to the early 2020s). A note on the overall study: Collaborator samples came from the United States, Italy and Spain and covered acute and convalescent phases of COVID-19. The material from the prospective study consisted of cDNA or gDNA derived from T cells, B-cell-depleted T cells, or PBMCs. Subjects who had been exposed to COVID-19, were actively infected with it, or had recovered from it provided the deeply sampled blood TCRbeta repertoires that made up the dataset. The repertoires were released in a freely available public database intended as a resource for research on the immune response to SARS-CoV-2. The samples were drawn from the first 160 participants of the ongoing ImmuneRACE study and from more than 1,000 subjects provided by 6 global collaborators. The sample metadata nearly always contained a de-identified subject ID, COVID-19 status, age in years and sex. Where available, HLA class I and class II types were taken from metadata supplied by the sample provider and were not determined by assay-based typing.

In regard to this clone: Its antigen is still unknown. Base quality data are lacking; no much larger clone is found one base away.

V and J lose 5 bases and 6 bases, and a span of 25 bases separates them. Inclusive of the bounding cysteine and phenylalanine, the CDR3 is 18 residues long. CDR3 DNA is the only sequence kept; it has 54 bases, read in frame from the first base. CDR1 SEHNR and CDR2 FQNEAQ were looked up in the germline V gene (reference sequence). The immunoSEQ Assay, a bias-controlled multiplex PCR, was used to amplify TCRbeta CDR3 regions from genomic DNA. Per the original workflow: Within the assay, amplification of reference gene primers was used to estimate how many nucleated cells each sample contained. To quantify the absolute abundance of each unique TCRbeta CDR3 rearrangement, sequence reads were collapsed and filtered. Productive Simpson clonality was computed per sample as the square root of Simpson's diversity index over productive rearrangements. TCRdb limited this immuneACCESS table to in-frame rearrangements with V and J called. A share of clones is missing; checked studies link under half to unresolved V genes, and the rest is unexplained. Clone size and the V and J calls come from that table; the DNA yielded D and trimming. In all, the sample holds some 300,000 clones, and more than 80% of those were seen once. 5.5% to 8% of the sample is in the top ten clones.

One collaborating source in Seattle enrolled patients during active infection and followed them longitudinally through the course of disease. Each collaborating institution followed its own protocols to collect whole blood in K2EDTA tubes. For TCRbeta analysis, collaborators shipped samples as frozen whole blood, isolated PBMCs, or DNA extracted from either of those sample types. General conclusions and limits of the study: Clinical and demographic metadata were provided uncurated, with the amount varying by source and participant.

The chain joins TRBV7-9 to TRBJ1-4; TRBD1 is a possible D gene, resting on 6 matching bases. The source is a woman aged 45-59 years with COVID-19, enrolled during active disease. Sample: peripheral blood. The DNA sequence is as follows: TGTGCCAGCAGCCCCGGACAGAACGACGTTGTCTATCATGAAAAACTGTTTTTT. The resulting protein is CASSPGQNDVVYHEKLFF.